These T cell receptor beta chains were read from a single sample in a study of identical twins. MiXCR was run by TCRdb on the 5' RACE reads, yielding one entry per CDR3 protein. Of approximately 1.8 million distinct CDR3 sequences listed, around a third are singletons. The sample taken for sequencing was cord blood. The receptor source for this set is a newborn girl in good health. CDR3s include the opening cysteine and the closing phenylalanine or tryptophan. A D gene is named only where the DNA matches it firmly. The size field is filled for only some rows; it gives once, few, many or a size class.

cdr3_length,v_call,d_call,j_call,clone_size,cdr3_aa,cdr3_nt
15,TRBV24-1,-,TRBJ2-2,few,CATSDLQSNTGELFF,TGTGCCACCAGTGATTTGCAGTCGAACACCGGGGAGCTGTTTTTT
12,TRBV12-3/TRBV12-4,-,TRBJ2-3,once,CASSLWGDVEYF,TGTGCCAGCAGTTTATGGGGAGATGTGGAGTATTTT
17,TRBV12-3/TRBV12-4,TRBD1,TRBJ2-3,-,CASSFPTSTGSADTQYF,TGTGCCAGCAGCTTCCCTACCTCGACAGGGAGCGCAGATACGCAGTATTTT
17,TRBV27,TRBD1,TRBJ1-2,many,CASSFTGVEGRLRGYTF,TGTGCCAGCAGTTTCACAGGGGTGGAGGGTAGACTTCGTGGCTACACCTTC
14,TRBV7-2,-,TRBJ2-2,-,CASSLARGAGELFF,TGTGCCAGCAGCTTAGCAAGGGGGGCCGGGGAGCTGTTTTTT
11,TRBV6-6,-,TRBJ2-1,-,CASSYGPGEFF,TGTGCCAGCAGTTACGGTCCCGGGGAGTTCTTC
14,TRBV18,-,TRBJ1-2,few,CASSPPVPAGGYTF,TGTGCCAGCTCACCACCGGTACCAGCTGGAGGCTACACCTTC
15,TRBV20-1,-,TRBJ1-5,-,CSAWESAKSNQPQHF,TGCAGTGCTTGGGAGTCCGCCAAGAGCAATCAGCCCCAGCATTTT
15,TRBV4-1,-,TRBJ2-4,-,CASSQDAGQSNIQYF,TGCGCCAGCAGCCAAGATGCCGGCCAATCCAACATTCAGTACTTC
14,TRBV20-1,TRBD2,TRBJ2-5,few,CSARLAGVTETQYF,TGCAGTGCTAGACTAGCGGGAGTCACAGAGACCCAGTACTTC
13,TRBV20-1,-,TRBJ1-1,-,CSAGRPPSTEAFF,TGCAGTGCGGGGAGACCTCCTAGCACTGAAGCTTTCTTT
14,TRBV6-1,-,TRBJ1-6,few,CASEVQGINSPLHF,TGTGCCAGCGAAGTCCAGGGGATTAATTCACCCCTCCACTTT
17,TRBV5-1,TRBD2,TRBJ2-5,few,CASSLVLGTSGQETQYF,TGCGCCAGCAGCTTGGTCTTAGGGACTAGCGGGCAAGAGACCCAGTACTTC
14,TRBV18,-,TRBJ1-2,-,CASSPRDLPEGYTF,TGTGCCAGCTCACCCCGGGACCTTCCGGAGGGCTACACCTTC
13,TRBV20-1,-,TRBJ2-3,-,CSADRGATDTQYF,TGCAGTGCTGATCGCGGGGCCACAGATACGCAGTATTTT
15,TRBV6-1,-,TRBJ2-1,-,CASSEAGRAFNEQFF,TGTGCCAGCAGTGAAGCGGGACGGGCCTTCAATGAGCAGTTCTTC
19,TRBV6-2/TRBV6-3,-,TRBJ2-7,-,CASRSHRAGVVAGSYEQYF,TGTGCCAGCAGATCCCACAGGGCGGGTGTCGTCGCGGGTAGCTACGAGCAGTACTTC
17,TRBV3-1,TRBD1,TRBJ2-1,-,CASSQRQGKGSYNEQFF,TGTGCCAGCAGCCAACGACAGGGAAAGGGATCCTACAATGAGCAGTTCTTC
15,TRBV6-6,-,TRBJ1-2,many,CASSYARKGDYGYTF,TGTGCCAGCAGTTACGCCCGTAAAGGGGACTATGGCTACACCTTC
14,TRBV24-1,TRBD2,TRBJ2-5,few,CATRDGRTAGEQYF,TGTGCCACCAGGGATGGCCGGACAGCGGGGGAGCAGTACTTC
12,TRBV11-2,-,TRBJ1-2,many,CASSLEAGGYTF,TGTGCCAGCAGCTTAGAAGCGGGCGGCTACACCTTC
17,TRBV10-3,-,TRBJ2-3,many,CAISESGSAKDIDTQYF,TGTGCCATCAGTGAGTCGGGTAGCGCGAAAGACATCGATACGCAGTATTTT
15,TRBV7-9,TRBD2,TRBJ2-1,-,CASSFAPGGYNEQFF,TGTGCCAGCAGCTTCGCGCCGGGAGGGTACAATGAGCAGTTCTTC
17,TRBV11-2,TRBD2,TRBJ2-1,-,CASSPGLAGALGNEQFF,TGTGCCAGCAGCCCCGGACTAGCGGGGGCCCTTGGCAATGAGCAGTTCTTC
16,TRBV7-2,-,TRBJ2-7,few,CASSLVGFPNSYEQYF,TGTGCCAGCAGCTTAGTCGGCTTCCCAAATTCCTACGAGCAGTACTTC
15,TRBV7-2,TRBD2,TRBJ2-3,few,CASSLTGLVSDTQYF,TGTGCCAGCAGCTTAACCGGACTAGTCTCGGATACGCAGTATTTT
16,TRBV6-6,TRBD2,TRBJ2-7,few,CASSYSKAGGVNEQYF,TGTGCCAGCAGTTACTCGAAAGCGGGAGGTGTAAATGAGCAGTACTTC
15,TRBV12-3/TRBV12-4,-,TRBJ2-1,many,CASSLVRGAHNEQFF,TGTGCCAGCAGTTTAGTCCGGGGAGCGCACAATGAGCAGTTCTTC
13,TRBV6-1,-,TRBJ1-1,few,CAGRQDSNTEAFF,TGTGCCGGGAGACAGGACTCGAACACTGAAGCTTTCTTT
17,TRBV20-1,TRBD2,TRBJ2-5,-,CSARDLLAGWYGDEQYF,TGCAGTGCTAGAGATCTGCTAGCGGGATGGTATGGCGATGAGCAGTACTTC
16,TRBV10-3,-,TRBJ2-3,few,CAISESGPQPTDTQYF,TGTGCCATCAGTGAGAGTGGGCCCCAACCCACAGATACGCAGTATTTT
14,TRBV12-3/TRBV12-4,-,TRBJ2-7,-,CASSLGGYSVEQYF,TGTGCCAGCAGTTTAGGGGGCTACAGCGTCGAGCAGTACTTC
17,TRBV13,-,TRBJ2-7,-,CASSLGFPDRSSYEQYF,TGTGCCAGCAGCTTAGGATTTCCCGATAGGAGCTCCTACGAGCAGTACTTC
16,TRBV4-1,-,TRBJ2-1,-,CASSHPSRTVNNEQFF,TGCGCCAGCAGCCACCCCAGCCGGACGGTCAATAATGAGCAGTTCTTC
13,TRBV6-6,-,TRBJ2-5,-,CASGPGGAGEQYF,TGTGCCAGCGGCCCTGGGGGGGCTGGAGAGCAGTACTTC
16,TRBV7-9,-,TRBJ2-7,-,CASSLTNSTGRYEQYF,TGTGCCAGCAGCTTAACTAACTCTACCGGGAGATACGAGCAGTACTTC
14,TRBV29-1,-,TRBJ2-7,-,CSVEDGDISYEQYF,TGCAGCGTTGAAGATGGGGACATCTCCTACGAGCAGTACTTC
15,TRBV5-1,-,TRBJ2-5,-,CASSSRFLGSYGQYF,TGCGCCAGCAGCTCCCGGTTCCTCGGGAGCTACGGGCAGTACTTC
15,TRBV2,-,TRBJ2-4,few,CASSVGGDPKNIQYF,TGTGCCAGCAGTGTCGGAGGCGACCCCAAAAACATTCAGTACTTC
13,TRBV7-9,-,TRBJ2-5,many,CASSLSSYETQYF,TGTGCCAGCAGCTTATCTAGCTATGAGACCCAGTACTTC
14,TRBV27,-,TRBJ2-1,few,CASSSPDNGDEQFF,TGTGCCAGCAGTTCCCCCGATAATGGGGATGAGCAGTTCTTC
15,TRBV29-1,-,TRBJ2-3,few,CSVFKVGKSTDTQYF,TGCAGCGTTTTTAAGGTCGGGAAGAGCACAGATACGCAGTATTTT